This T cell receptor beta chain was obtained from a study of cytomegalovirus exposure and HLA in healthy donors. Broader study findings: Several of the most significant clusters appeared linked to common viral pathogens, based on a later analysis. Many donors shared some public TCRs, even though most TCR sequences were rare.

This CDR3 spans 15 amino acids. Germline V gene sequence: CDR1 LNHDA, CDR2 SQIVND (reference sequence). Trimming cost V 3 bases and J 0 bases, with 9 bases left between them. To note about this clone: What it binds is unknown.

With 60 Vbeta and 13 Jbeta primers, the PCR was carried out. Only in-frame clones appear in the TCRdb table, and some are missing; sequencing was by immunoSEQ multiplex PCR. Of 150,000 or so clones detected, about 80% appear once; the ten largest clones hold 1.5% to 2.5%. The chain uses TRBV19 and TRBJ1-3; D remains ambiguous. Specimen: PBMCs. The TCR was taken from a woman aged 40-49 years in good health and CMV-seronegative. The DNA for the CDR3 is TGTGCCAGTAGTATCAAAACTTACTCTGGAAACACCATATATTTT. Translated, it gives CASSIKTYSGNTIYF.